The 30 T cell receptor beta chains in this list originate from one sample, sequenced in a study of T cells in Graves' hyperthyroidism and ophthalmopathy. TCR beta CDR3 region amplification was performed from RNA transcripts. Researchers ran a first-round RT-PCR on the TCR CDR3 using the HTBI primer set. Using its own MiXCR run on the multiplex PCR reads, TCRdb lists one record per CDR3 protein. The table lists under 600,000 distinct CDR3 sequences, roughly 15% of them singletons, with less than 3.5% in the top ten. Sequencing was carried out using blood. The receptors were sampled from a woman between 35 and 50 years old with Graves' ophthalmopathy.

This clonotype was observed a few times. The rearrangement joins TRBV13 to TRBJ1-2; D ambiguous. The germline V and J ends were trimmed by 1 base and 6 bases, with 6 bases remaining between them. Germline values: CDR1 PRHDT, CDR2 FYEKMQ (reference sequence). CDR3 length equals 12 residues. CDR3 amino acids: CASSLVRDGYTF. The CDR3 DNA reads TGTGCCAGCAGCTTAGTACGCGATGGCTACACCTTC.

This clonotype was recorded at least ten times. V is TRBV5-1 and J is TRBJ2-3; TRBD1 agrees at 11 bases. Germline V CDR1 and CDR2: SGHRS, YFSETQ. The CDR3 extends over 15 amino acids. The V gene end was trimmed by 7 bases and the J gene end by 6 bases; junction bases not matched to a gene: 10. CDR3 DNA sequence: TGCGCCAGCGCCAAGGGGGACAGGGGGTTGGATACGCAGTATTTT. It yields the protein CASAKGDRGLDTQYF.

In this sample, this clonotype turned up many times. The chain is built from TRBV11-2 and TRBJ2-7; TRBD2 agrees at 7 bases. The trim removed 1 base at V and 9 bases at J, leaving 12 bases unmatched. The CDR3 is 15 residues long. CDR1 SGHAT and CDR2 FQNNGV come from the germline V gene. Here the CDR3 DNA reads TGTGCCAGCAGCTTAGCCCGGGGGGATCTGAATGGGCAGTACTTC. Encoded protein: CASSLARGDLNGQYF.

This clonotype was picked up a small number of times. The chain links TRBV20-1 to TRBJ2-5; D assignment may be TRBD1 or TRBD2 (5 bases each). Trimming pared 0 bases from V and 3 bases from J, leaving 14 bases between. Germline V gene sequence: CDR1 DFQATT, CDR2 SNEGSKA (reference sequence). The CDR3 has 15 amino acids. The CDR3 is CSARDRRTQKETQYF. CDR3 DNA: TGCAGTGCTAGAGATCGGAGGACACAGAAAGAGACCCAGTACTTC.

V is TRBV19 and J is TRBJ2-1; 10 bases are shared with TRBD2. The germline V gene encodes CDR1 LNHDA and CDR2 SQIVND (reference sequence). This CDR3 comprises 15 residues. The J segment lost 6 bases and the V segment lost 4 bases, leaving 6 bases of the junction unmatched. CDR3 region: CASSTSSGSGNEQFF. CDR3 DNA: TGTGCCAGTAGTACCTCTAGCGGGAGTGGCAATGAGCAGTTCTTC.

This clonotype was observed at least ten times. This chain links TRBV10-3 with TRBJ1-1; no clear D gene. This CDR3 region has 16 residues. V dropped 0 bases and J dropped 7 bases, with 18 bases sitting between them. CDR1 is ENHRY and CDR2 is SYGVKD in the germline V gene. The CDR3 nucleotides read TGTGCCATCAGTGAGTCGGGTACCCGCAGGCTCAATGAAGCTTTCTTT. Encoded protein: CAISESGTRRLNEAFF.

This clonotype was seen at least ten times. The CDR3 region has the DNA TGTGCCAGCAGTCGACAGATCACCGGGGAGCTGTTTTTT. The encoded protein is CASSRQITGELFF. The chain links TRBV2 to TRBJ2-2; tentative D call: TRBD1 (5 bases). This CDR3 is 13 amino acids long. Germline V gives CDR1 SNHLY, CDR2 FYNNEI. Deletions cut 5 bases from V and 4 bases from J, with 8 bases between.

The chain links TRBV10-2 to TRBJ1-1; no clear D. This CDR3 has 13 residues. The germline gives CDR1 WSHSY, CDR2 SAAADI. Deletions cut 6 bases from V and 1 base from J, with 9 bases between. CDR3 in DNA: TGCGCCAGCAGGGGAACAAGGAACACTGAAGCTTTCTTT. Translated: CASRGTRNTEAFF.

V and J are TRBV27 and TRBJ2-1, with TRBD2 matching 12 bases. Germline lookup yields CDR1 MNHEY and CDR2 SMNVEV (reference sequence). Trimming at V came to 6 bases and at J to 0 bases, leaving 3 bases not matched to a gene. The CDR3 is 16 residues long. CDR3 bases: TGTGCCAGCAGAGGACTAGCGGGGTACTCCTACAATGAGCAGTTCTTC. Translated: CASRGLAGYSYNEQFF.

The chain has TRBV19 and TRBJ1-5; 7 bases align to TRBD1. The trim removed 5 bases at V and 4 bases at J, leaving 5 bases unmatched. The CDR3 spans 14 residues. CDR1 and CDR2 from the germline V gene are LNHDA and SQIVND (reference sequence). CDR3 sequence reads: CASSSQTGNQPQHF. The CDR3 nucleotides read TGTGCCAGTAGTTCACAGACAGGGAATCAGCCCCAGCATTTT.

There are many counts of this clonotype. The chain combines TRBV28 with TRBJ2-2, with 9 positions matching TRBD2. With V trimmed by 7 bases and J by 5 bases, 8 bases remained unmatched. Looked up from germline, CDR1 is MDHEN and CDR2 is SYDVKM. This CDR3 is built from 15 residues. The CDR3 DNA is TGTGCCAGCATTGTAGCGGGAGCAAGGACCGGGGAGCTGTTTTTT. Translated: CASIVAGARTGELFF.

For this clonotype: With a much larger clone just one base away, this may be a read error. The gene calls are TRBV28 and TRBJ2-7; 8 bases are shared with TRBD2. V gave up 5 bases and J gave up 7 bases; unmatched junction bases: 10. The CDR3 length is 14 residues. In germline, CDR1 is MDHEN, CDR2 SYDVKM. The CDR3 spells CASSSPGGHGEQYF. The CDR3 coding sequence is TGTGCCAGCAGTAGCCCGGGAGGGCACGGTGAGCAGTACTTC.

This clonotype has at least ten counts. The rearrangement joins TRBV12-3 or TRBV12-4 to TRBJ2-7, with D perhaps TRBD2 (5 bases). Trimming pared 2 bases from V and 5 bases from J, leaving 7 bases between. The CDR3 has 12 amino acids. CDR3 region: CASSLFGDEQYF. The CDR3 DNA sequence: TGTGCCAGCAGTTTATTCGGGGACGAGCAGTACTTC.

The chain uses TRBV27 and TRBJ1-1; 10 nucleotides match TRBD1. V lost 4 bases, J lost 0 bases, and 5 bases stayed unmatched. Germline loops: CDR1 MNHEY, CDR2 SMNVEV (reference sequence). The CDR3 has 16 amino acids. CDR3 loop: CASSSTGGAVNTEAFF. CDR3 in DNA: TGTGCCAGCAGTTCGACAGGGGGCGCGGTGAACACTGAAGCTTTCTTT.

The chain employs TRBV18 and TRBJ2-3; 9 bases line up with TRBD1. After removal of 2 bases from V and 3 bases from J, the junction contained 9 bases not matched to a gene. The CDR3 covers 17 residues. The germline CDR1 and CDR2 sequences are KGHSH and LQKENI. In nucleotides, the CDR3 is TGTGCCAGCTCACCAACCCCGGGACAGGGCTCGACAGATACGCAGTATTTT. It codes for CASSPTPGQGSTDTQYF.

This clonotype was detected a few times. This chain connects TRBV5-1 to TRBJ1-2; the D is unclear. The germline V gene has CDR1 SGHRS and CDR2 YFSETQ. With 4 bases removed from V and 4 bases from J, the gap between germline ends came to 11 bases. The CDR3 has 13 amino acids. CDR3 in amino acids: CASSLDILYGYTF. The CDR3 DNA reads as TGCGCCAGCAGCCTGGATATCCTCTATGGCTACACCTTC.

V and J are TRBV19 and TRBJ1-5; 7 nucleotides agree with TRBD1. Germline values: CDR1 LNHDA, CDR2 SQIVND (reference sequence). V was clipped by 4 bases and J by 7 bases; unmatched bases: 7. The CDR3 length is 14 residues. The CDR3 loop reads CASSSRQGWQPQHF. DNA of the CDR3: TGTGCCAGTAGTAGCCGACAGGGTTGGCAGCCCCAGCATTTT.

There are many counts of this clonotype. The V gene is TRBV28, the J gene TRBJ2-5; D assignment may be TRBD1 or TRBD2 (5 bases each). The V gene lost 6 bases and the J gene lost 6 bases, with 17 bases spanning the gap. The CDR3 covers 14 residues. Germline lookup yields CDR1 MDHEN and CDR2 SYDVKM. The CDR3 DNA reads TGTGCCAGCAGCCTGGGACGGATCCAGAAGACCCAGTACTTC. Its protein product is CASSLGRIQKTQYF.

The sample holds a few counts of this clonotype. The chain employs TRBV2 and TRBJ1-6; possibly TRBD1 for D (5 bases). CDR3 length: 14 amino acids. The germline V gene encodes CDR1 SNHLY and CDR2 FYNNEI. V was cut by 7 bases and J by 11 bases, with 18 bases left in between. CDR3 residues: CASTLPEAGPPLHF. For the CDR3, the DNA is TGTGCCAGCACCCTACCGGAGGCGGGGCCACCCCTCCACTTT. Together with reference TRBV2 and TRBJ1-6, the CDR3 gives the full variable domain: EPEVTQTPSHQVTQMGQEVILRCVPISNHLYFYWYRQILGQKVEFLVSFYNNEISEKSEIFDDQFSVERPDGSNFTLKIRSTKLEDSAMYFCASTLPEAGPPLHFGNGTRLTVT.

The V and J genes are TRBV12-3 or TRBV12-4 and TRBJ2-1; 10 bases align to TRBD2. This CDR3 spans 16 amino acids. V lost 6 bases to trimming and J lost 5 bases; unmatched junction nucleotides: 10. The CDR3 reads CASSKTLAGGHNEQFF. The DNA of the CDR3 is TGTGCCAGCAGCAAGACTTTAGCGGGGGGTCACAATGAGCAGTTCTTC.

This clonotype was found many times. This chain links TRBV5-1 with TRBJ2-3, with 8 bases matching TRBD2. With V trimmed by 4 bases and J by 0 bases, 7 bases remained unmatched. This CDR3 contains 16 residues. Germline-derived CDR1 and CDR2 are SGHRS and YFSETQ. CDR3 DNA sequence: TGCGCCAGCAGCAAGGACGGGGGGGCTAGCACAGATACGCAGTATTTT. It translates to CASSKDGGASTDTQYF. The whole variable domain, filled in from reference TRBV5-1 and TRBJ2-3, reads KAGVTQTPRYLIKTRGQQVTLSCSPISGHRSVSWYQQTPGQGLQFLFEYFSETQRNKGNFPGRFSGRQFSNSRSEMNVSTLELGDSALYLCASSKDGGASTDTQYFGPGTRLTVL.

The chain uses TRBV10-2 and TRBJ2-3, with 15 bases that match TRBD2. Trimming cost V 5 bases and J 6 bases; bases outside gene matches: 6. CDR1 and CDR2 from the germline V gene are WSHSY and SAAADI. CDR3 length: 16 residues. The CDR3: CASSRTSGGVSDTQYF. The CDR3 DNA follows: TGCGCCAGCAGTCGGACTAGCGGGGGGGTTTCGGATACGCAGTATTTT.

There are a few counts of this clonotype. This sequence joins TRBV9 and TRBJ2-5, with D perhaps TRBD2 (6 bases). The CDR3 sequence is 14 residues long. Germline V gene data show CDR1 as SGDLS and CDR2 as YYNGEE. V gave up 0 bases and J gave up 5 bases, with 11 bases separating them. CDR3 bases: TGTGCCAGCAGCGTAGGAGCGGCGGGGGAGACCCAGTACTTC. The encoded protein is CASSVGAAGETQYF.

The rearrangement uses TRBV14 and TRBJ2-3; D remains ambiguous. CDR1 SGHDN and CDR2 FVKESK come from the germline V gene. The CDR3 is 15 residues long. Deletions cut 4 bases from V and 0 bases from J, with 11 bases between. The CDR3, as DNA: TGTGCCAGCAGCCTCCTTGCCCGGAGCACAGATACGCAGTATTTT. Protein product: CASSLLARSTDTQYF.

This clonotype has just a few counts. The chain recombines TRBV3-1 with TRBJ2-7, with D tentatively TRBD1 (6 bases). The ends were cut back, 0 bases at V and 0 bases at J, with 12 bases in the middle. The germline V gene encodes CDR1 LGHDT and CDR2 YNNKEL (reference sequence). The CDR3 is 16 amino acids. The CDR3 DNA sequence: TGTGCCAGCAGCCAAGAAATGGTACAGGGCTCCTACGAGCAGTACTTC. Translating it yields CASSQEMVQGSYEQYF.

This clonotype occurred many times. The chain joins TRBV11-1 to TRBJ2-5; D not resolved. The CDR3 covers 13 residues. The V end was cut by 3 bases, the J end by 2 bases, with 7 bases between. CDR1 SGHAT and CDR2 FQDESV come from the germline V gene (reference sequence). The CDR3 DNA reads TGTGCCAGCAGCTTTAATGTTCAAGAGACCCAGTACTTC. Protein: CASSFNVQETQYF.

This clonotype was seen many times. Here the CDR3 DNA reads TGTGCCAGCAGTGAAGTAAGGACTAGCGGCTACGAGCAGTACTTC. Protein product: CASSEVRTSGYEQYF. The chain recombines TRBV2 with TRBJ2-7, with TRBD2 matching 10 bases. This CDR3 comprises 15 residues. V lost 1 base to trimming and J lost 3 bases; unmatched junction nucleotides: 3. Per the germline V gene, CDR1 is SNHLY and CDR2 is FYNNEI. Full variable domain (missing parts from reference TRBV2 and TRBJ2-7): EPEVTQTPSHQVTQMGQEVILRCVPISNHLYFYWYRQILGQKVEFLVSFYNNEISEKSEIFDDQFSVERPDGSNFTLKIRSTKLEDSAMYFCASSEVRTSGYEQYFGPGTRLTVT.

The chain joins TRBV2 to TRBJ2-3, with D uncertain. There are 13 residues in the CDR3. Germline CDR1 is SNHLY and CDR2 is FYNNEI. V gave up 7 bases and J gave up 0 bases, with 8 bases separating them. CDR3 bases: TGTGCCAGCACAGGACGCAGCACAGATACGCAGTATTTT. As protein: CASTGRSTDTQYF. Combining the CDR3 with reference TRBV2 and TRBJ2-3 gives the whole variable domain EPEVTQTPSHQVTQMGQEVILRCVPISNHLYFYWYRQILGQKVEFLVSFYNNEISEKSEIFDDQFSVERPDGSNFTLKIRSTKLEDSAMYFCASTGRSTDTQYFGPGTRLTVL.

This clonotype was seen at least ten times. The chain links TRBV7-3 to TRBJ2-5, with 9 bases fitting TRBD1. The germline V gene encodes CDR1 SGHTA and CDR2 FQGTGA. The CDR3 is 14 amino acids. V lost 5 bases to trimming and J lost 2 bases; unmatched junction nucleotides: 3. DNA of the CDR3: TGTGCCAGCAGCGCGACAGGGGGGCAAGAGACCCAGTACTTC. Its translation is CASSATGGQETQYF. The whole variable domain, filled in from reference TRBV7-3 and TRBJ2-5, reads GAGVSQTPSNKVTEKGKYVELRCDPISGHTALYWYRQSLGQGPEFLIYFQGTGAADDSGLPNDRFFAVRPEGSVSTLKIQRTERGDSAVYLCASSATGGQETQYFGPGTRLLVL.

The chain links TRBV10-3 to TRBJ1-1, with 7 bases matching TRBD1. This CDR3 is built from 13 residues. Germline V lookup: CDR1 ENHRY, CDR2 SYGVKD. J was trimmed by 2 bases and V by 10 bases; bases with no gene match: 7. CDR3 amino acids: CATGQAYNTEAFF. In DNA form, the CDR3 reads TGTGCCACCGGACAGGCTTATAACACTGAAGCTTTCTTT.